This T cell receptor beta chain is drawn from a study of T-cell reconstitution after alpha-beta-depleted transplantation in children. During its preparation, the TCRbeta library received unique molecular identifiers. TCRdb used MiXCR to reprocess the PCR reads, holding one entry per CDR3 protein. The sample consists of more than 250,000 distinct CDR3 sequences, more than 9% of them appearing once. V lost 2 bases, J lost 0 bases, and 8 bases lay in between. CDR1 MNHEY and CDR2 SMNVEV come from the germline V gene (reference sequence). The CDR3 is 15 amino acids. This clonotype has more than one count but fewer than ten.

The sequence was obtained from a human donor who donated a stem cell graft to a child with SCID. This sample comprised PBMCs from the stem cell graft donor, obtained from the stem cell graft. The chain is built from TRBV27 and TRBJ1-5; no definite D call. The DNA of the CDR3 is TGTGCCAGCAGTTTAGGGCCAGATAGCAATCAGCCCCAGCATTTT. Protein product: CASSLGPDSNQPQHF.